Sequencing of this T cell receptor beta chain was carried out in a study of CD8 T cells in ankylosing spondylitis. The CDR3 sequence is 13 residues long. Germline lookup yields CDR1 SSHAT and CDR2 FNYEAQ (reference sequence). TCRdb analysed the 5' RACE reads with MiXCR anew, one entry per CDR3 protein. The table records 200,000 to 300,000 distinct CDR3 sequences, around 8% of them present only once. Many counts were recorded for this clonotype. Its matching antigen is unknown. The junction departs from the called germline gene at one end, perhaps through a read error. General observations from the study: Certain motif variants had earlier appeared in reactive arthritis synovial fluid and blood. Within ankylosing spondylitis blood, a TCR beta motif made up of eight highly homologous variants appeared to be characteristic.

The chain has TRBV7-7 and TRBJ2-1; possibly TRBD1 or TRBD2 for D (5 bases each). The sample was blood, either unsorted or a sorted T cell fraction (not recorded which). This clonotype originated in a female donor with ankylosing spondylitis or in good health (not recorded which). The CDR3 coding sequence is TGTGCTAGCAGCTTAGGGACGGCGGATGAGCAGTTCTTC. Translation: CASSLGTADEQFF.